This T cell receptor beta chain was identified during a study of T cell responses to AZD1222 COVID-19 vaccine (dated by TCRdb to about 2021). The study in broad terms: AZD1222 recipients given second doses at about 4 weeks or at about 12 weeks were pooled, since spike-specific TCR depth and breadth were not found to differ between the two schedules. A total of just over 230 trial participants underwent TCR sequencing, of whom 207 had received two doses of AZD1222 and 26 had received two doses of the MenACWY control vaccine. Trial participants were enrolled by age into 18-55, 56-69 and 70-plus year subgroups, with roughly 150, 30 and 60 TCR-sequenced participants respectively. General study outcomes and caveats: After two AZD1222 doses, both the breadth and the depth of spike-specific TCRs were significantly higher than at day 0 and than in MenACWY recipients. Epitopes outside the regions mutated in the B.1.351 and B.1.1.7 variants were reportedly recognized by nearly half of the unique spike-specific TCRs. Because no samples from the day 14 peak response were available, repertoires could be characterized only after the peak T cell response. Conclusions about previously exposed vaccinees are limited, since just five or six AZD1222 recipients were seropositive for SARS-CoV-2 at baseline. CD4 TCRs associated with the vaccine covered the entire spike protein, and the dominant responses were in regions 160-218 and 743-854. The 56-69-year group was small, and its depth increase did not reach significance, likely because of low power. Participants were mostly white British and included more females than males, and it was suggested by the authors that clonal diversity may have been underestimated.

What the time point label conveys for this sample: baseline before first vaccination. The vaccinee samples were drawn from two UK trials, COV001 and COV002, one of which was a single-blind randomized controlled phase 2/3 trial testing AZD1222 (ChAdOx1 nCoV-19) in healthy adults. Trial participant PBMC samples were collected at day 0 and day 28 after the second dose for TCRbeta chain sequencing. As to this clone: Its antigen target is currently unknown. Per-base quality was not reported, and no clone a single base away is much larger than it.

The CDR3 regions of human TCRbeta chains were analyzed by immunosequencing. The original methods were these. TCRs in the repertoires were matched against a reference library of SARS-CoV-2-specific TCRs that had been generated with the MIRA antigen-specificity platform. Breadth was defined as the fraction of unique TCRs that were SARS-CoV-2-associated, and depth was defined as the fraction of total T cells that were SARS-CoV-2-associated. Using the MIRA data, each spike-specific TCR was mapped to the spike region that the TCR reacts to and placed in a CD4 or CD8 class. Log10-transformed breadth and depth values were compared by one-way ANOVA with Sidak's multiple comparisons tests. The immuneACCESS repertoire file appears here via TCRdb, limited to in-frame rearrangements. These files lack a portion of the clones; in checked studies, under half of the deficit traces to unresolved V genes, and the cause of the others is not known. The DNA was the basis for D and trimming; V, J and clone size are from that table. The sample table contains 240,000 or so clones; only one count was recorded for 85% to 95% of them. The ten largest account for roughly 0.5% of the sample.

This clonotype was obtained from an adult in good health. Source: peripheral blood, taken on day 0 of AZD1222 vaccination.

The DNA sequence is as follows: TGTGCCAGCAGCGAGGGGACTGAGCAGTTCTTC. The translation is CASSEGTEQFF. The chain was built from TRBV7-3 and TRBJ2-1, with the D gene tentatively TRBD1 or TRBD2, based on 5 matching bases in each. The CDR3, from cysteine to phenylalanine, totals 11 residues. The read is trimmed to its CDR3 DNA, 33 bases read in frame from base 1. Trimming at the junction amounts to 5 bases on V and 9 bases on J, and the germline ends lie 8 bases apart. CDR1 and CDR2 (SGHTA, FQGTGA) derive from the germline V gene.